This T cell receptor beta chain appears in the sequencing data of a study of CD8 T cells in Susac syndrome. Study-wide results and caveats: The authors acknowledged that their TCR sequencing and HLA analysis involved a relatively small number of individuals.

This clonotype has a single count. As yet, its antigen is unknown. V dropped 4 bases and J dropped 4; count of bases not matched to a gene: 10. CDR3 length equals 16 residues. Germline V gene sequence: CDR1 KGHDR, CDR2 SFDVKD. Random hexamers served to reverse transcribe about 0.45 to 1 ug RNA. TCRdb reprocessed the immunoSEQ multiplex PCR reads via MiXCR and lists one record per CDR3 protein. The sample records 95,000 to 150,000 distinct CDR3 sequences, around 96% being singletons. The TCR sequence derives from a human donor with Susac syndrome. The rearrangement links TRBV24-1 to TRBJ1-1, with 8 bases identical to TRBD1. Sequenced: CD4+ T cells from PBMCs. The CDR3 DNA reads as TGTGCCACCAGTGAAGGGGCCGACAGGGGCGGCACTGAAGCTTTCTTT. Translated: CATSEGADRGGTEAFF.